These 29 T cell receptor beta chains share one sample of origin, sequenced in a study of blood T cell repertoires in COVID-19. The method was immunoSEQ multiplex PCR; TCRdb's version includes in-frame clones alone and lacks a portion of them. The sample lists roughly 250,000 clones, about 88% occurring once. Material: peripheral blood. The origin of the receptors is a woman in her thirties or forties who had recovered from COVID-19.

CDR3 DNA: TGTGCCAGCAGCCCCGACTTGGGTTATTCCTATGGCTACACCTTC. It encodes CASSPDLGYSYGYTF. This chain joins TRBV11-2 and TRBJ1-2, with D hard to call. Germline CDR1 is SGHAT and CDR2 is FQNNGV. The CDR3 contains 15 residues. The V end lost 5 bases, the J end lost 4 bases, and 17 bases lay between the germline ends. The full variable domain, in which reference TRBV11-2 and TRBJ1-2 provide the parts outside the CDR3, is EAGVAQSPRYKIIEKRQSVAFWCNPISGHATLYWYQQILGQGPKLLIQFQNNGVVDDSQLPKDRFSAERLKGVDSTLKIQPAKLEDSAVYLCASSPDLGYSYGYTFGSGTRLTVV.

The CDR3 coding sequence is TGTGCCAGCAGTGAGGAGGGGATCTGGCGTCAGCCCCAGCATTTT. Protein product: CASSEEGIWRQPQHF. This chain joins TRBV6-1 and TRBJ1-5; perhaps TRBD1 as D (5 bases). The germline V gene has CDR1 MNHNS and CDR2 SASEGT. Trimming removed 3 bases from V and 6 bases from J, with 15 bases in between. This CDR3 region has 15 residues.

The V and J genes are TRBV18 and TRBJ2-7; 9 nucleotides match TRBD1. There are 14 residues in the CDR3. Germline V gene data show CDR1 as KGHSH and CDR2 as LQKENI. Trimming removed 5 bases from V and 5 bases from J; junction bases left unmatched: 7. CDR3 sequence reads: CASSDDRGGNEQYF. The CDR3 nucleotides read TGTGCCAGCTCAGACGACAGGGGGGGCAACGAGCAGTACTTC.

The chain joins TRBV5-1 to TRBJ2-7; D might be TRBD1 (5 bases). Trimming removed 0 bases at V and 0 bases at J, with 10 bases between. The CDR3 spans 15 residues. Germline lookup yields CDR1 SGHRS and CDR2 YFSETQ. The CDR3 loop is CASSLVAGSSYEQYF. The CDR3 DNA sequence: TGCGCCAGCAGCTTGGTTGCAGGGTCCTCCTACGAGCAGTACTTC.

V is TRBV6-2 or TRBV6-3 and J is TRBJ2-6; 7 bases are a match to TRBD2. The CDR3 is 18 amino acids. The ends lost 2 bases at V and 0 bases at J; junction bases unmatched: 7. Germline V gives CDR1 MNHEY, CDR2 SVGEGT. The CDR3 DNA is TGTGCCAGCAGTTACCTTTTCAGGGAGGGCTCTGGGGCCAACGTCCTGACTTTC. Translated, it gives CASSYLFREGSGANVLTF.

This clone has only one observation. The rearrangement joins TRBV6-2 or TRBV6-3 to TRBJ2-2; maybe TRBD1 (6 bases). This CDR3 region has 15 residues. Germline V lookup: CDR1 MNHEY, CDR2 SVGEGT. Trimming shortened V by 6 bases and J by 0 bases, and 11 bases separated the two germline ends. In nucleotides, the CDR3 is TGTGCCAGCAGCCGACAGGCTGCGAACACCGGGGAGCTGTTTTTT. This encodes CASSRQAANTGELFF.

This clone was recorded once. J is TRBJ1-2 and V is TRBV7-9; 9 nucleotides match TRBD1. V lost 1 base to trimming and J lost 7 bases; unmatched junction nucleotides: 4. The CDR3 extends over 14 amino acids. Germline CDR1 SEHNR, CDR2 FQNEAQ (reference sequence). CDR3 DNA sequence: TGTGCCAGCAGCTTAGTGGGGACAGGGCTTGGCTACACCTTC. This gives the protein CASSLVGTGLGYTF.

The J gene is TRBJ2-3, the V gene TRBV5-5; 9 bases match TRBD2. This CDR3 is 15 amino acids long. Germline V lookup: CDR1 SGHKS, CDR2 YYEKEE (reference sequence). V lost 4 bases, J lost 6 bases, and 9 bases stayed unmatched. CDR3 region: CASSRSRGRDDTQYF. The CDR3 DNA follows: TGTGCCAGCAGCCGGTCACGCGGGAGGGACGATACGCAGTATTTT.

The J gene is TRBJ2-7, the V gene TRBV3-1 (or the pseudogene TRBV3-2); perhaps TRBD2 as D (5 bases). Germline V lookup: CDR1 LGHDT, CDR2 YNNKEL (reference sequence). This CDR3 has 15 residues. V was clipped by 0 bases and J by 2 bases, with 11 bases between them. The CDR3: CASSQEASRAYEQYF. As DNA, the CDR3 is TGTGCCAGCAGCCAAGAAGCTAGCCGGGCCTACGAGCAGTACTTC.

The J gene is TRBJ1-2, the V gene TRBV12-3 or TRBV12-4, with D perhaps TRBD1 (6 bases). V was clipped by 5 bases and J by 2 bases, with 9 bases between them. The CDR3 covers 13 residues. The chain's CDR3 is CASSTDRNYGYTF. As DNA, the CDR3 is TGTGCCAGCAGTACCGACAGGAACTATGGCTACACCTTC.

DNA for the CDR3: TGTGCCAGCAGCTCCCAGGGACTAGCTGCGAACACCGGGGAGCTGTTTTTT. Its translation: CASSSQGLAANTGELFF. The J gene is TRBJ2-2, the V gene TRBV7-3; 9 bases map to TRBD2. V dropped 4 bases and J dropped 0; count of bases not matched to a gene: 6. Germline CDR1 reads SGHTA; CDR2 reads FQGTGA. CDR3 length: 17 amino acids.

V gene TRBV2 combines with J gene TRBJ1-1; D not resolved. The CDR3 is 11 residues long. Trimming took 8 bases from V and 3 from J, leaving 7 bases between them. From germline, CDR1 is SNHLY and CDR2 FYNNEI. CDR3 loop: CASADYTEAFF. CDR3 bases: TGTGCCAGCGCGGATTACACTGAAGCTTTCTTT.

The chain carries TRBV18 and TRBJ2-7, with D unclear. The V gene's germline CDR1 is KGHSH and CDR2 LQKENI. V lost 1 base and J 3 bases, leaving 13 bases between the germline ends. This CDR3 comprises 15 residues. The CDR3 loop reads CASSPRTMAYYEQYF. The CDR3 bases are TGTGCCAGCTCACCACGTACTATGGCATACTACGAGCAGTACTTC. The variable domain in full, completed from reference TRBV18 and TRBJ2-7, reads NAGVMQNPRHLVRRRGQEARLRCSPMKGHSHVYWYRQLPEEGLKFMVYLQKENIIDESGMPKERFSAEFPKEGPSILRIQQVVRGDSAAYFCASSPRTMAYYEQYFGPGTRLTVT.

This clone was recorded only once. The chain has TRBV19 and TRBJ1-6, with 12 bases matching TRBD1. CDR1 is LNHDA and CDR2 is SQIVND in the germline V gene (reference sequence). The ends lost 7 bases at V and 10 bases at J; junction bases unmatched: 8. The CDR3 is 15 amino acids. CDR3 residues: CASTIGTGGASPLHF. The CDR3 coding sequence is TGTGCCAGTACCATCGGGACAGGGGGCGCCTCACCCCTCCACTTT.

V is TRBV19 and J is TRBJ2-5; 7 bases align to TRBD1. Germline V CDR1 and CDR2: LNHDA, SQIVND (reference sequence). This CDR3 region has 15 residues. V lost 6 bases to trimming and J lost 4 bases; unmatched junction nucleotides: 11. The CDR3 DNA reads TGTGCCAGTAGACCGGGACAGCGACAGGGAGAGACCCAGTACTTC. Translation gives CASRPGQRQGETQYF.

J is TRBJ2-3 and V is TRBV19; the D gene is possibly TRBD2 (6 bases). Germline loops: CDR1 LNHDA, CDR2 SQIVND (reference sequence). The V and J ends lost 4 bases and 2 bases respectively, with 16 bases between them. The CDR3 is made up of 16 amino acids. This CDR3 reads CASSRRDFLNTDTQYF. CDR3 DNA sequence: TGTGCCAGTAGTAGGCGGGACTTCCTTAACACAGATACGCAGTATTTT.

The rearrangement links TRBV19 to TRBJ2-2; maybe TRBD1 (7 bases). Trimming took off 10 bases at V and 6 bases at J, with 27 bases between the two ends. Per germline, CDR1 LNHDA and CDR2 SQIVND (reference sequence). The CDR3 is 17 residues long. The CDR3, as DNA: TGTGCCACCGGACTGGGGCAGGGGGGCTTTTCGGCCGGGGAGCTGTTTTTT. Translation gives CATGLGQGGFSAGELFF. The full variable domain, its missing parts supplied by reference TRBV19 and TRBJ2-2, is DGGITQSPKYLFRKEGQNVTLSCEQNLNHDAMYWYRQDPGQGLRLIYYSQIVNDFQKGDIAEGYSVSREKKESFPLTVTSAQKNPTAFYLCATGLGQGGFSAGELFFGEGSRLTVL.

This chain joins TRBV9 and TRBJ2-7; 9 nucleotides match TRBD2. The germline gives CDR1 SGDLS, CDR2 YYNGEE. The CDR3 runs 13 residues. J was trimmed by 9 bases and V by 0 bases; bases with no gene match: 4. The CDR3 DNA follows: TGTGCCAGCAGCGTAGTGGCGGGAGGGGTGCAGTACTTC. Translated, it gives CASSVVAGGVQYF.

This chain uses TRBV24-1 with TRBJ1-2; D not resolved. The length of the CDR3 is 13 residues. Per the germline V gene, CDR1 is KGHDR and CDR2 is SFDVKD. V was pared by 6 bases and J by 4 bases, with 11 bases between. CDR3 protein: CATSYSDGYGYTF. The CDR3 DNA sequence: TGTGCCACCAGTTATAGCGATGGCTATGGCTACACCTTC.

This clone was counted a few times. The chain couples TRBV3-1 (or the pseudogene TRBV3-2) to TRBJ1-2; no clear D gene. CDR1 is LGHDT and CDR2 is YNNKEL in the germline V gene (reference sequence). Trimming stripped 1 base from V and 2 bases from J, with 23 bases between. The CDR3 spans 19 residues. CDR3 in DNA: TGTGCCAGCAGCCAAGCTCCCATGAGGGCAGACTTTAGAAACTATGGCTACACCTTC. This sequence encodes CASSQAPMRADFRNYGYTF.

This clone was seen more than once but under ten times. The chain joins TRBV6-1 to TRBJ1-5; no firm D call. V lost 1 base and J lost 0, with 16 bases in between. This CDR3 has 18 amino acids. Germline CDR1 reads MNHNS; CDR2 reads SASEGT. DNA of the CDR3: TGTGCCAGCAGTGAAGGAGGGCGGTACCCTAATAGCAATCAGCCCCAGCATTTT. It translates to CASSEGGRYPNSNQPQHF.

This chain links TRBV23-1 with TRBJ1-6; 7 bases fit TRBD1. TRBV23-1 belongs to the ORF category, with a function that is uncertain. The CDR3 has 18 residues. J was trimmed by 8 bases and V by 1 base; bases with no gene match: 14. The CDR3 sequence is CASSQFRTDSQGDSPLHF. The DNA of the CDR3 is TGCGCCAGCAGTCAATTCCGGACGGACTCGCAGGGGGATTCACCCCTCCACTTT.

This chain uses TRBV3-1 (or the pseudogene TRBV3-2) with TRBJ2-3; TRBD2 matches 11 bases. The CDR3 extends over 20 amino acids. The trim removed 4 bases at V and 1 base at J, leaving 16 bases unmatched. The germline gives CDR1 LGHDT, CDR2 YNNKEL (reference sequence). The CDR3 spells CASSPQSPIAGGSGTDTQYF. The DNA for the CDR3 is TGTGCCAGCAGCCCACAATCACCGATAGCGGGGGGGTCCGGCACAGATACGCAGTATTTT.

V usage is TRBV11-2 and J usage is TRBJ2-1; 13 nucleotides agree with TRBD2. The CDR3 covers 16 residues. Trimming took 1 base from V and 8 from J; bases not matched to a gene: 5. Germline CDR1 reads SGHAT; CDR2 reads FQNNGV. The CDR3 loop is CASSLGGLAGFDEQFF. The DNA for the CDR3 is TGTGCCAGCAGCTTAGGGGGACTAGCGGGATTCGATGAGCAGTTCTTC. Drawing the rest from reference TRBV11-2 and TRBJ2-1, the complete variable domain is EAGVAQSPRYKIIEKRQSVAFWCNPISGHATLYWYQQILGQGPKLLIQFQNNGVVDDSQLPKDRFSAERLKGVDSTLKIQPAKLEDSAVYLCASSLGGLAGFDEQFFGPGTRLTVL.

The chain links TRBV7-3 to TRBJ2-3; TRBD1 aligns across 8 bases. The germline V gene encodes CDR1 SGHTA and CDR2 FQGTGA. The CDR3 totals 13 residues. Germline trimming cut 4 bases from V and 5 bases from J; bases unmatched to any gene: 2. In DNA, the CDR3 is TGTGCCAGCAGCTCTACAGGGGGAGATACGCAGTATTTT. Its protein product is CASSSTGGDTQYF. Full variable domain (outside the CDR3, taken from reference TRBV7-3 and TRBJ2-3): GAGVSQTPSNKVTEKGKYVELRCDPISGHTALYWYRQSLGQGPEFLIYFQGTGAADDSGLPNDRFFAVRPEGSVSTLKIQRTERGDSAVYLCASSSTGGDTQYFGPGTRLTVL.

In nucleotides, the CDR3 is TGTGCCACCAGTGATCGGGACAGGGAAACATACAATGAGCAGTTCTTC. Translating it yields CATSDRDRETYNEQFF. This rearrangement joins TRBV24-1 to TRBJ2-1; 9 bases are a match to TRBD1. V lost 3 bases, J lost 4 bases, and 6 bases stayed unmatched. Germline V gene lookup returns CDR1 KGHDR and CDR2 SFDVKD. The CDR3 totals 16 residues.

Concerning this clone: An end of the junction does not agree with germline; a read error may underlie this. The chain combines TRBV29-1 with TRBJ2-2, with 10 bases aligning to TRBD2. Germline CDR1 SQVTM, CDR2 ANQGSEA. CDR3 length: 16 amino acids. The CDR3 loop reads CSVEVGFLAGAGELFF. CDR3 DNA sequence: TGCAGCGTGGAAGTTGGGTTTCTAGCGGGGGCCGGGGAGCTGTTTTTT.

Only one count was recorded for this clone. The chain links TRBV25-1 to TRBJ1-3; D call uncertain. CDR1 and CDR2 from the germline V gene are MGHDK and SYGVNS. Deletions cut 6 bases from V and 4 bases from J, with 13 bases between. The CDR3 covers 14 residues. The DNA for the CDR3 is TGTGCCAGCAGCACTCCGGGAACCGGAAACACCATATATTTT. Translation: CASSTPGTGNTIYF.

V gene TRBV30 combines with J gene TRBJ2-1, with 9 bases aligning to TRBD2. The CDR3 extends over 18 amino acids. J lost 2 bases, V lost 0 bases, and 11 bases had no gene match. Germline values: CDR1 GTSNPN, CDR2 SVGIG (reference sequence). CDR3 in amino acids: CAWSVAGLARGAYNEQFF. As DNA, the CDR3 is TGTGCCTGGAGTGTAGCCGGACTAGCGAGAGGGGCCTACAATGAGCAGTTCTTC.